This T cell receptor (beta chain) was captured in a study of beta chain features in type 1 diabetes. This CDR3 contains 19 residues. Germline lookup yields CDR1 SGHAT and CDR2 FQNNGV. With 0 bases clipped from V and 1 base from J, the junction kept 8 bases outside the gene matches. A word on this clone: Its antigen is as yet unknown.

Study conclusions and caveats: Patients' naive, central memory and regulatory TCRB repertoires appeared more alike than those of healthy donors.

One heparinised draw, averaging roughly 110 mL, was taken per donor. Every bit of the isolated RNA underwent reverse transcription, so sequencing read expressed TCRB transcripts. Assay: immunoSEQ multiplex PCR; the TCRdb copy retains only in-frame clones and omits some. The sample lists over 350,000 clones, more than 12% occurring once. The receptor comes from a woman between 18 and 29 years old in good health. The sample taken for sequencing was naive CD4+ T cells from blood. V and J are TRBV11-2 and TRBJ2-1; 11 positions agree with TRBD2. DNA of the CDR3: TGTGCCAGCAGCTTAGAAAGGTCTAGCGGGAGGAGGTCCTACAATGAGCAGTTCTTC. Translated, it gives CASSLERSSGRRSYNEQFF.